A single sample is the source of the 10 T cell receptor beta chains below, sequenced in a study of T cells in Graves' hyperthyroidism and ophthalmopathy (dated by TCRdb to about 2019). The library was made by multiplex PCR. TCRdb records Illumina HiSeq 2000 as the sequencer. The TCR beta CDR3 regions were amplified from RNA transcripts. The TCR CDR3 was subjected to a first round of RT-PCR using the HTBI primer set and the Qiagen OneStep RT-PCR kit. TCRdb redid the processing of the public reads, applying fastp at Q25 and MiXCR, and retained in-frame beta chains. Each entry merges the rows of one CDR3 protein and shows their most common DNA and genes. The sample profile shows 490,000 or so distinct CDR3 sequences; about 20% of them were found once. The biggest ten clones account for roughly 44% of the sample. The sample was blood. The receptors shown here come from a man between 40 and 49 years old with Graves' ophthalmopathy.

J is TRBJ1-1 and V is TRBV18; maybe TRBD1 (6 bases). V was clipped by 2 bases and J by 3 bases, with 13 bases between them. The germline gives CDR1 KGHSH, CDR2 LQKENI. The CDR3 is 15 residues long. This CDR3 is CASSPLERGYTEAFF. The CDR3 nucleotides are TGTGCCAGCTCACCATTAGAAAGGGGGTACACTGAAGCTTTCTTT.

The CDR3 DNA sequence: TGTGCCACCAGCAGAACAGGGGGGGGGGCTGAAGCTTTCTTT. Its translation is CATSRTGGGAEAFF. The chain has TRBV15 and TRBJ1-1, with 8 nucleotides matching TRBD1. The V gene end was trimmed by 2 bases and the J gene end by 6 bases; junction bases not matched to a gene: 5. The CDR3 runs to 14 residues. CDR1 and CDR2 from the germline V gene are LNHNV and YYDKDF (reference sequence). Complete variable domain (other parts from reference TRBV15 and TRBJ1-1): DAMVIQNPRYQVTQFGKPVTLSCSQTLNHNVMYWYQQKSSQAPKLLFHYYDKDFNNEADTPDNFQSRRPNTSFCFLDIRSPGLGDTAMYLCATSRTGGGAEAFFGQGTRLTVV.

This clonotype was recorded a few times. This chain links TRBV12-3 or TRBV12-4 with TRBJ1-2, with D unresolved. The V and J ends lost 1 base and 4 bases respectively, with 7 bases between them. CDR3 length: 13 amino acids. The CDR3 reads CASSLGLPYGYTF. CDR3 DNA sequence: TGTGCCAGCAGTTTAGGCCTTCCCTATGGCTACACCTTC.

The rearrangement joins TRBV7-9 to TRBJ2-3; unclear D gene. The CDR3 totals 18 residues. The germline V gene encodes CDR1 SEHNR and CDR2 FQNEAQ (reference sequence). Trimming stripped 2 bases from V and 4 bases from J, with 22 bases between. The CDR3 reads CASSLYIAPGPTADTQYF. DNA of the CDR3: TGTGCCAGCAGCTTATATATTGCCCCCGGTCCCACGGCAGATACGCAGTATTTT.

The genes are TRBV7-9 and TRBJ1-2, with D possibly being TRBD1 (5 bases). The CDR3 extends over 19 amino acids. Trimming removed 5 bases at V and 4 bases at J, with 29 bases between. Germline values: CDR1 SEHNR, CDR2 FQNEAQ (reference sequence). CDR3 sequence reads: CASSPSRAPGLTLSYGYTF. DNA for the CDR3: TGTGCCAGCAGCCCCTCCCGGGCTCCGGGACTGACCCTCTCCTATGGCTACACCTTC. The whole variable domain, filled in from reference TRBV7-9 and TRBJ1-2, reads DTGVSQNPRHKITKRGQNVTFRCDPISEHNRLYWYRQTLGQGPEFLTYFQNEAQLEKSRLLSDRFSAERPKGSFSTLEIQRTEQGDSAMYLCASSPSRAPGLTLSYGYTFGSGTRLTVV.

This clonotype was observed a few times. The rearrangement links TRBV5-1 to TRBJ2-1, with TRBD2 matching 8 bases. Trimming took 4 bases from V and 5 from J; bases not matched to a gene: 8. Germline V lookup: CDR1 SGHRS, CDR2 YFSETQ. CDR3 length equals 15 residues. CDR3 amino acids: CASSQGLVVNNEQFF. The CDR3 DNA follows: TGCGCCAGCAGCCAGGGACTAGTCGTAAACAATGAGCAGTTCTTC. Using reference TRBV5-1 and TRBJ2-1 for the parts outside the CDR3, the full variable domain is KAGVTQTPRYLIKTRGQQVTLSCSPISGHRSVSWYQQTPGQGLQFLFEYFSETQRNKGNFPGRFSGRQFSNSRSEMNVSTLELGDSALYLCASSQGLVVNNEQFFGPGTRLTVL.

This clonotype occurred many times. The chain joins TRBV28 to TRBJ2-1; 9 nucleotides match TRBD1. This CDR3 is built from 15 residues. V gave up 6 bases and J gave up 5 bases; unmatched junction bases: 8. The germline V gene encodes CDR1 MDHEN and CDR2 SYDVKM. CDR3 coding DNA: TGTGCCAGCAGCCTTAGGACAGGGGTGAACAATGAGCAGTTCTTC. Its protein is CASSLRTGVNNEQFF.

This chain uses TRBV25-1 with TRBJ2-2; unclear D gene. V was cut by 8 bases and J by 6 bases, with 7 bases left in between. CDR3 length: 11 amino acids. From germline, CDR1 is MGHDK and CDR2 SYGVNS. As DNA, the CDR3 is TGTGCCAGCGGGCAAGCCGGGGAGCTGTTTTTT. Amino acid sequence: CASGQAGELFF.

This clonotype was found a few times. The rearrangement joins TRBV20-1 to TRBJ2-2; 7 bases match TRBD2. The V and J ends lost 6 bases and 0 bases, in that order; junction bases with no gene match: 10. CDR1 is DFQATT and CDR2 is SNEGSKA in the germline V gene (reference sequence). There are 16 residues in the CDR3. The CDR3 protein is CSAPNLGLANTGELFF. The CDR3 nucleotides read TGCAGTGCCCCGAATTTAGGACTAGCGAACACCGGGGAGCTGTTTTTT.

Only a few counts were recorded for this clonotype. The V and J genes are TRBV19 and TRBJ2-3; weak D call: TRBD2 (5 bases). CDR1 is LNHDA and CDR2 is SQIVND in the germline V gene (reference sequence). V was pared by 5 bases and J by 6 bases, with 15 bases between. This CDR3 comprises 14 residues. The CDR3 here is CASSSNRAADTQYF. CDR3 coding DNA: TGTGCCAGTAGTTCCAATCGAGCGGCGGATACGCAGTATTTT.